These 21 T cell receptor beta chains originate from one sample sequenced in a study of T cells in Graves' hyperthyroidism and ophthalmopathy. Researchers took RNA transcripts and amplified the TCR beta CDR3 regions from them. The HTBI primer set served for first-round RT-PCR of the TCR CDR3. TCRdb called the multiplex PCR reads again in MiXCR, with one record for every CDR3 protein. The sample lists 340,000 or so distinct CDR3 sequences; 21% were seen once. Sequencing was done on a sample of blood. These TCRs come from a woman aged 45-65 years with Graves' hyperthyroidism.

This clonotype has only a few counts. V and J are TRBV6-6 and TRBJ1-5; D is uncertain. V gave up 0 bases and J gave up 2 bases, with 11 bases separating them. Germline V gene lookup returns CDR1 MNHNY and CDR2 SVGAGI (reference sequence). CDR3 length: 16 residues. The CDR3 loop is CASSYSSRVGNQPQHF. The CDR3 region has the DNA TGTGCCAGCAGTTACTCGTCAAGGGTAGGCAATCAGCCCCAGCATTTT.

This clonotype was found a few times. This chain connects TRBV12-3 or TRBV12-4 to TRBJ2-4; TRBD1 agrees at 9 bases. The CDR3 contains 17 residues. V was clipped by 3 bases and J by 5 bases; unmatched bases: 11. DNA of the CDR3: TGTGCCAGCAGTTTCTTTGGGACAGGGAAGGATGAAAACATTCAGTACTTC. This codes for CASSFFGTGKDENIQYF.

V and J are TRBV6-1 and TRBJ2-3, with D unresolved. The CDR3 spans 11 residues. Looked up from germline, CDR1 is MNHNS and CDR2 is SASEGT. Trimming removed 2 bases from V and 4 bases from J, with 1 base in between. CDR3 nucleotides: TGTGCCAGCAGTGAACCAGATACGCAGTATTTT. As protein: CASSEPDTQYF.

In its sample, this clonotype was seen a few times. One end of the junction does not line up with germline, which may come from a read error. CDR3: CASSRYEGAGSSYEQYF. For the CDR3, the DNA is TGCGCCAGCAGCCGATATGAGGGGGCGGGGAGCTCCTACGAGCAGTACTTC. The chain carries TRBV11-1 and TRBJ2-7, with a tentative D call TRBD1 (7 bases). This CDR3 is 17 amino acids long. Per the germline V gene, CDR1 is SGHAT and CDR2 is FQDESV (reference sequence).

In its sample, this clonotype was seen a few times. This chain joins TRBV12-3 or TRBV12-4 and TRBJ2-5; 9 bases agree with TRBD2. J gave up 13 bases and V 5 bases, and 17 bases lay outside the gene matches. The CDR3 extends over 15 amino acids. CDR3 region: CASSPGTSSTLRRYF. The DNA for the CDR3 is TGTGCCAGCAGTCCGGGGACTAGCTCCACCCTTCGCCGGTACTTC.

The sample holds a few counts of this clonotype. DNA for the CDR3: TGTGCCAGTAGTATCGACAGGGGGCAAGATGGCTACACCTTC. Translating it yields CASSIDRGQDGYTF. The chain joins TRBV19 to TRBJ1-2; TRBD1 matches at 10 bases. Germline CDR1 is LNHDA and CDR2 is SQIVND (reference sequence). CDR3 length equals 14 residues. Trimming removed 3 bases from V and 6 bases from J; junction bases left unmatched: 4.

This clonotype was found many times. V gene TRBV28 combines with J gene TRBJ1-5; D unclear. Germline V CDR1 and CDR2: MDHEN, SYDVKM. This CDR3 has 12 amino acids. The V gene lost 1 base and the J gene lost 6 bases, with 4 bases spanning the gap. The CDR3 DNA reads TGTGCCAGCAGTTTATATGTTCAGCCCCAGCATTTT. Protein sequence: CASSLYVQPQHF. The full variable domain, in which reference TRBV28 and TRBJ1-5 provide the parts outside the CDR3, is DVKVTQSSRYLVKRTGEKVFLECVQDMDHENMFWYRQDPGLGLRLIYFSYDVKMKEKGDIPEGYSVSREKKERFSLILESASTNQTSMYLCASSLYVQPQHFGDGTRLSIL.

This clonotype was found many times. The V call is TRBV5-1, the J call TRBJ1-1; D is unresolved. Between the trimmed V and J ends, which lost 1 base and 3 bases, there was a span of 19 bases. Germline lookup yields CDR1 SGHRS and CDR2 YFSETQ. The CDR3 runs to 17 residues. CDR3 coding DNA: TGCGCCAGCAGCTTGACGGGATTCGGCGTAGTGGACACTGAAGCTTTCTTT. The encoded protein is CASSLTGFGVVDTEAFF. Complete variable domain (other parts from reference TRBV5-1 and TRBJ1-1): KAGVTQTPRYLIKTRGQQVTLSCSPISGHRSVSWYQQTPGQGLQFLFEYFSETQRNKGNFPGRFSGRQFSNSRSEMNVSTLELGDSALYLCASSLTGFGVVDTEAFFGQGTRLTVV.

This clonotype was seen repeatedly, ten times or more. The CDR3 nucleotides read TGTGCCAGCACTTGGGCGACAGGGGGCTTTCAGCCCCAGCATTTT. Amino acid sequence: CASTWATGGFQPQHF. V gene TRBV28 combines with J gene TRBJ1-5; 10 bases map to TRBD1. Germline lookup yields CDR1 MDHEN and CDR2 SYDVKM. J was trimmed by 6 bases and V by 7 bases; bases with no gene match: 9. The CDR3 sequence is 15 residues long.

This clonotype was picked up one time. This may stem from a read error, because a much larger clone lies one nucleotide away. Given the absence of the conserved phenylalanine or tryptophan at the CDR3 end, a read error is likely. The chain is built from TRBV20-1 and TRBJ2-3, with TRBD2 identical over 8 bases. This CDR3 is 13 amino acids long. Germline V gene lookup returns CDR1 DFQATT and CDR2 SNEGSKA (reference sequence). J was trimmed by 0 bases and V by 7 bases; bases with no gene match: 3. The CDR3 DNA follows: TGCAGTGTTAGCGGGATTAGCACAGATACGCAGTATTCT. Translation gives CSVSGISTDTQYS.

This clonotype showed up many times. CDR3 region: CSARDGLRQFF. The CDR3 DNA follows: TGCAGTGCTAGAGACGGATTGCGGCAGTTCTTC. The rearrangement uses TRBV20-1 and TRBJ2-1; D uncertain. The CDR3 is 11 amino acids. The V end lost 0 bases, the J end lost 12 bases, and 9 bases lay between the germline ends. Germline V gene data show CDR1 as DFQATT and CDR2 as SNEGSKA (reference sequence).

This chain uses TRBV9 with TRBJ2-1, with D maybe TRBD1 (6 bases). Trimming stripped 0 bases from V and 4 bases from J, with 11 bases between. This CDR3 spans 15 amino acids. Per germline, CDR1 SGDLS and CDR2 YYNGEE. The CDR3 sequence: CASSVGPTGYNEQFF. In nucleotides, the CDR3 is TGTGCCAGCAGCGTAGGGCCCACAGGGTACAATGAGCAGTTCTTC.

This clonotype was detected ten times or more. The V gene is TRBV7-3, the J gene TRBJ2-7; D tentatively reads TRBD1 or TRBD2 (5 bases each). Between the trimmed V and J ends, which lost 1 base and 9 bases, there was a span of 13 bases. Germline CDR1 reads SGHTA; CDR2 reads FQGTGA. The CDR3 extends over 13 amino acids. Here the CDR3 reads CASSLMTPGPQYF. As DNA, the CDR3 is TGTGCCAGCAGCTTAATGACGCCGGGACCGCAGTACTTC.

The V gene is TRBV7-2, the J gene TRBJ1-2; 9 bases match TRBD1. Trimming removed 3 bases from V and 1 base from J; junction bases left unmatched: 6. The V gene's germline CDR1 is SGHTA and CDR2 FQGNSA. The CDR3 is 16 amino acids. The CDR3 region has the DNA TGTGCCAGCAGCTTTGACCCGGGACAGGGTAACTATGGCTACACCTTC. This encodes CASSFDPGQGNYGYTF.

This clonotype has a count of ten or more. The gene calls are TRBV7-9 and TRBJ1-2; D gene ambiguous. This CDR3 is built from 12 residues. The V gene lost 2 bases and the J gene lost 8 bases, with 9 bases spanning the gap. Germline CDR1 and CDR2: SEHNR and FQNEAQ (reference sequence). The CDR3 sequence is CASSLPTGGYTF. The CDR3 DNA is TGTGCCAGCAGCTTACCAACGGGCGGCTACACCTTC.

In its sample, this clonotype was seen many times. This chain uses TRBV3-1 with TRBJ2-5; 8 nucleotides match TRBD2. From germline, CDR1 is LGHDT and CDR2 YNNKEL (reference sequence). The V segment lost 4 bases and the J segment 4 bases; nucleotides outside the gene matches: 8. The CDR3 is 15 residues long. CDR3 nucleotide sequence: TGTGCCAGCAGCCCTGGGACTAGATTGGGAGAGACCCAGTACTTC. As protein: CASSPGTRLGETQYF.

There are a few counts of this clonotype. This chain links TRBV29-1 with TRBJ1-1; D unresolved. In germline, CDR1 is SQVTM, CDR2 ANQGSEA. V was pared by 8 bases and J by 3 bases, with 7 bases between. The CDR3 has 10 residues. The CDR3 DNA follows: TGCAGCTTTCGAGACACTGAAGCTTTCTTT. Amino acid sequence: CSFRDTEAFF. Filled out from reference TRBV29-1 and TRBJ1-1, the complete variable domain reads SAVISQKPSRDICQRGTSLTIQCQVDSQVTMMFWYRQQPGQSLTLIATANQGSEATYESGFVIDKFPISRPNLTFSTLTVSNMSPEDSSIYLCSFRDTEAFFGQGTRLTVV.

This clonotype was seen at least ten times. The chain carries TRBV27 and TRBJ1-5; possibly TRBD1 for D (5 bases). Germline CDR1 reads MNHEY; CDR2 reads SMNVEV (reference sequence). CDR3 size: 13 residues. Trimming removed 6 bases at V and 7 bases at J, with 13 bases between. The CDR3 DNA follows: TGTGCCAGCAGCACAAGGGAGGGGCAGCCCCAGCATTTT. Translating it yields CASSTREGQPQHF.

This clonotype has ten or more counts. This chain joins TRBV14 and TRBJ2-1, with a weak D call TRBD2 (6 bases). Germline V gene lookup returns CDR1 SGHDN and CDR2 FVKESK. V was pared by 2 bases and J by 9 bases, with 14 bases between. The CDR3 sequence is 14 residues long. As DNA, the CDR3 is TGTGCCAGCAGCCAAATACGGGGGAACGGTGAGCAGTTCTTC. It encodes CASSQIRGNGEQFF.

This clonotype was seen only once. The chain combines TRBV12-3 or TRBV12-4 with TRBJ1-1; D gene ambiguous. The CDR3 is made up of 11 amino acids. Trimming took 4 bases from V and 6 from J, leaving 6 bases between them. CDR3 region: CASSSKSEAFF. The DNA of the CDR3 is TGTGCCAGCAGTTCCAAATCTGAAGCTTTCTTT.

This clonotype appeared many times. The V gene is TRBV28, the J gene TRBJ1-2; no firm D call. There are 13 residues in the CDR3. Germline V lookup: CDR1 MDHEN, CDR2 SYDVKM. V shed 8 bases and J shed 4 bases, with 14 bases lying between them. CDR3 coding DNA: TGTGCCAGCTCAACAGCCCGTCTCTATGGCTACACCTTC. It is translated as CASSTARLYGYTF.